This passage covers 19 T cell receptor beta chains from one sample sequenced in a study of T cell changes during pregnancy in multiple sclerosis. The data were produced by immunoSEQ multiplex PCR, yet TCRdb's version contains in-frame clones alone and is incomplete. Among about 53,000 clones listed, 90% were seen once. Sequencing used CD8+ T cells from peripheral blood mononuclear cells, obtained before pregnancy. All receptors come from a female donor with multiple sclerosis, enrolled in a pregnancy study.

The chain carries TRBV7-8 and TRBJ2-3; D is ambiguous. The CDR3 is 12 residues long. The V and J ends lost 5 bases and 2 bases respectively, with 5 bases between them. Germline V gene sequence: CDR1 SGHVS, CDR2 FQNEAQ. The CDR3 DNA follows: TGTGCCAGCAGCATCTACACAGATACGCAGTATTTT. The encoded protein is CASSIYTDTQYF.

This chain joins TRBV9 and TRBJ1-2, with 8 bases lining up with TRBD1. The CDR3 consists of 15 residues. V gave up 3 bases and J gave up 4 bases; unmatched junction bases: 8. Germline V gives CDR1 SGDLS, CDR2 YYNGEE. This chain's CDR3 is CASSDDRGRGYGYTF. CDR3 in DNA: TGTGCCAGCAGCGACGACAGGGGAAGGGGCTATGGCTACACCTTC.

The rearrangement joins TRBV4-2 to TRBJ2-2, with D possibly being TRBD2 (6 bases). CDR1 is LGHNA and CDR2 is YNFKEQ in the germline V gene. V was cut by 4 bases and J by 6 bases, with 21 bases left in between. The CDR3 consists of 17 residues. Here the CDR3 reads CASSPGVDRGTPGELFF. The CDR3 DNA follows: TGTGCCAGCAGCCCGGGCGTTGATCGCGGGACTCCCGGGGAGCTGTTTTTT.

The V call is TRBV29-1, the J call TRBJ2-3; D not resolved. The germline CDR1 and CDR2 sequences are SQVTM and ANQGSEA. Deletions cut 6 bases from V and 6 bases from J, with 7 bases between. The CDR3 runs to 10 residues. CDR3 nucleotides: TGCAGCGTCCTCCGGGATACGCAGTATTTT. The encoded protein is CSVLRDTQYF.

This chain's CDR3 is CATSRDGGGYTEAFF. CDR3 bases: TGTGCCACCAGCAGAGATGGGGGGGGGTACACTGAAGCTTTCTTT. V and J are TRBV15 and TRBJ1-1; the D gene is possibly TRBD1 (5 bases). Trimming shortened V by 0 bases and J by 3 bases, and 11 bases separated the two germline ends. The CDR3 covers 15 residues. Germline V gene lookup returns CDR1 LNHNV and CDR2 YYDKDF (reference sequence).

The chain's CDR3 is CASSPSGNTIYF. DNA of the CDR3: TGTGCCAGCAGTCCAAGCGGAAACACCATATATTTT. The chain combines TRBV27 with TRBJ1-3; D not certain. Between the trimmed V and J ends, which lost 5 bases and 4 bases, there was a span of 6 bases. Germline CDR1 MNHEY, CDR2 SMNVEV (reference sequence). CDR3 length: 12 residues.

The CDR3 sequence is CASSSPGQVIYEQYF. The DNA of the CDR3 is TGTGCCAGCAGCTCCCCGGGACAGGTGATATACGAGCAGTACTTC. The chain recombines TRBV5-6 with TRBJ2-7; 8 positions agree with TRBD1. Trimming took 3 bases from V and 4 from J; bases not matched to a gene: 9. From germline, CDR1 is SGHDT and CDR2 YYEEEE. This CDR3 spans 15 amino acids.

This rearrangement joins TRBV4-3 to TRBJ2-3; D may be TRBD1 (5 bases). Trimming took 0 bases from V and 3 from J, leaving 7 bases between them. The CDR3 has 14 residues. The germline V gene has CDR1 LGHNA and CDR2 YSLEER. CDR3 amino acids: CASSQDTGTDTQYF. CDR3 bases: TGCGCCAGCAGCCAAGATACAGGAACAGATACGCAGTATTTT.

The DNA of the CDR3 is TGTGCCATGGGCGAAACTGGACTTGCGGCTAACTATGGCTACACCTTC. Translated, it gives CAMGETGLAANYGYTF. The chain is built from TRBV10-3 and TRBJ1-2; D remains unclear. V lost 9 bases and J lost 0, with 20 bases in between. The CDR3 has 16 residues. Germline CDR1 and CDR2: ENHRY and SYGVKD.

This clone appeared a single time. The chain recombines TRBV4-3 with TRBJ1-2; 10 bases line up with TRBD1. CDR3 length: 16 amino acids. CDR1 is LGHNA and CDR2 is YSLEER in the germline V gene. Germline trimming cut 2 bases from V and 4 bases from J; bases unmatched to any gene: 7. The CDR3 coding sequence is TGCGCCAGCAGCCAAATGGGGGACAGGGGATCCTATGGCTACACCTTC. This encodes CASSQMGDRGSYGYTF.

The gene calls are TRBV9 and TRBJ2-5; 9 positions agree with TRBD2. The germline V gene has CDR1 SGDLS and CDR2 YYNGEE. J lost 1 base, V lost 4 bases, and 5 bases had no gene match. The CDR3 consists of 15 residues. CDR3 in DNA: TGTGCCAGCAGCCTAAGAGCGGGGGGCCAAGAGACCCAGTACTTC. Its translation: CASSLRAGGQETQYF.

V gene TRBV29-1 combines with J gene TRBJ2-3; tentatively, D is TRBD2 (6 bases). V lost 5 bases and J 2 bases, leaving 11 bases between the germline ends. The germline V gene has CDR1 SQVTM and CDR2 ANQGSEA. The CDR3 sequence is 13 residues long. CDR3 DNA: TGCAGCGTTCCGGGACTTGACACAGATACGCAGTATTTT. Amino acid sequence: CSVPGLDTDTQYF.

This sequence joins TRBV5-6 and TRBJ1-4; the match to TRBD1 covers 7 bases. Germline values: CDR1 SGHDT, CDR2 YYEEEE. V was pared by 4 bases and J by 6 bases, with 9 bases of the junction left unmatched. This CDR3 region has 15 residues. The CDR3 region is CASSLTGAGYEKLFF. The CDR3 nucleotides read TGTGCCAGCAGCCTTACAGGGGCCGGGTATGAAAAACTGTTTTTT.

Many counts were recorded for this clone. V usage is TRBV6-1 and J usage is TRBJ1-2; D not resolved. V lost 2 bases and J lost 4, with 8 bases in between. Germline CDR1 reads MNHNS; CDR2 reads SASEGT. The CDR3 length is 13 residues. CDR3 DNA: TGTGCCAGCAGTGAACGAACAGCCTATGGCTACACCTTC. It is translated as CASSERTAYGYTF.

This clone appeared a few times. This chain connects TRBV25-1 to TRBJ1-6; D is unresolved. Trimming shortened V by 5 bases and J by 4 bases, and 6 bases separated the two germline ends. Germline-derived CDR1 and CDR2 are MGHDK and SYGVNS. The CDR3 runs 13 residues. CDR3 residues: CASSMSYNSPLHF. CDR3 DNA sequence: TGTGCCAGCAGTATGTCGTATAATTCACCCCTCCACTTT. The full variable domain, completed using reference TRBV25-1 and TRBJ1-6, is EADIYQTPRYLVIGTGKKITLECSQTMGHDKMYWYQQDPGMELHLIHYSYGVNSTEKGDLSSESTVSRIRTEHFPLTLESARPSHTSQYLCASSMSYNSPLHFGNGTRLTVT.

This sequence joins TRBV29-1 and TRBJ1-2, with D possibly TRBD1 on 5 matching bases. In germline, CDR1 is SQVTM, CDR2 ANQGSEA. The V end lost 5 bases, the J end lost 1 base, and 11 bases lay between the germline ends. The CDR3 consists of 13 residues. DNA of the CDR3: TGCAGCGTTCCGGGGGTCCTTAACTATGGCTACACCTTC. Encoded protein: CSVPGVLNYGYTF.

The V gene is TRBV6-5, the J gene TRBJ1-4; D is uncertain. V was shortened by 0 bases and J by 7 bases, with 12 bases between the two germline ends. This CDR3 contains 15 residues. Germline-derived CDR1 and CDR2 are MNHEY and SVGAGI. CDR3 in amino acids: CASSYSGGLGEKLFF. For the CDR3, the DNA is TGTGCCAGCAGTTACTCGGGAGGGTTGGGTGAAAAACTGTTTTTT.

V usage is TRBV5-4 and J usage is TRBJ2-3; tentative D call: TRBD1 (5 bases). V shed 4 bases and J shed 0 bases, with 12 bases lying between them. The CDR3 extends over 15 amino acids. Germline CDR1 reads SGHNT; CDR2 reads YYREEE (reference sequence). Here the CDR3 reads CASSMPRESTDTQYF. CDR3 DNA sequence: TGTGCCAGCAGCATGCCCAGGGAAAGCACAGATACGCAGTATTTT. Filled out from reference TRBV5-4 and TRBJ2-3, the complete variable domain reads ETGVTQSPTHLIKTRGQQVTLRCSSQSGHNTVSWYQQALGQGPQFIFQYYREEENGRGNFPPRFSGLQFPNYSSELNVNALELDDSALYLCASSMPRESTDTQYFGPGTRLTVL.

This clone was counted once. The V call is TRBV10-2, the J call TRBJ2-1; 8 nucleotides line up with TRBD2. J was trimmed by 7 bases and V by 4 bases; bases with no gene match: 3. Looked up from germline, CDR1 is WSHSY and CDR2 is SAAADI. The CDR3 is made up of 13 amino acids. The CDR3 is CASSVVAGNEQFF. Written as DNA, the CDR3 is TGCGCCAGCAGTGTCGTAGCGGGGAATGAGCAGTTCTTC.